Below are 22 T cell receptor beta chains sequenced from a single sample in a study of T cells in women clearing cervical HPV infection. The method was immunoSEQ multiplex PCR; TCRdb's version includes in-frame clones alone and lacks a portion of them. The table for this sample gives 25,000 to 35,000 clones. The specimen sequenced was blood buffy coat. Receptors were obtained from a woman aged 18-70 years with a cervical HPV16 infection that either progressed to CIN3+ or cleared (not recorded which).

Of note for this clone: Read coverage stops 3 residues before the CDR3 terminus; the germline J gene supplies the remainder. The V and J genes are TRBV5-1 and TRBJ2-1; 8 bases are shared with TRBD1. This CDR3 contains 16 residues. V was clipped by 4 bases and J by 0 bases; unmatched bases: 6. The V gene's germline CDR1 is SGHRS and CDR2 YFSETQ. The part of the CDR3 DNA that was read is TGCGCCAGCAGCCTCCAGGGGGCGAGCTCCTACAATGAG. This encodes CASSLQGASSYNE. The whole CDR3 is CASSLQGASSYNEQFF.

In regard to this clone: The CDR3 end falls 3 residues outside the read, so it is completed with the germline J gene. V gene TRBV20-1 combines with J gene TRBJ1-4, with a weak D call TRBD1 (6 bases). Trimming took 6 bases from V and 7 from J, leaving 24 bases between them. CDR3 length equals 16 residues. Germline V gene data show CDR1 as DFQATT and CDR2 as SNEGSKA (reference sequence). This CDR3 is CSAIQGGATTREKLFF. CDR3 DNA, as far as it was read: TGCAGTGCAATACAGGGAGGGGCAACTACCCGTGAAAAA.

Details on this clone: The read ends 3 residues early relative to the CDR3; the germline J gene fills the gap. V is TRBV10-3 and J is TRBJ2-2; 7 bases match TRBD2. The CDR3 spans 16 residues. Germline CDR1 and CDR2: ENHRY and SYGVKD. V dropped 2 bases and J dropped 1; count of bases not matched to a gene: 4. CDR3 DNA (partial): TGTGCCATCAGTGAGGCCGGCGGGGGGAACACCGGGGAG. This gives the protein CAISEAGGGNTGE. Given in full, the CDR3 is CAISEAGGGNTGELFF.

Concerning this clone itself: The CDR3 goes on 3 residues after the read ends, and that part is filled in from the germline J gene. The gene calls are TRBV10-1 and TRBJ2-3, with a possible D match to TRBD2 (6 bases). CDR3 length equals 13 residues. Germline V gives CDR1 WNHNN, CDR2 SYGVQD (reference sequence). Between the trimmed V and J ends, which lost 9 bases and 5 bases, there was a span of 15 bases. CDR3 bases read: TGCGCCAGTTCGACTAGACGGCTAGATACG. Translating gives CASSTRRLDT. The complete CDR3 sequence is CASSTRRLDTQYF.

Turning to this clone: The read ends 3 residues early relative to the CDR3; the germline J gene fills the gap. The V gene is TRBV10-3, the J gene TRBJ2-2, with D possibly matching TRBD1 (5 bases). Trimming removed 7 bases at V and 4 bases at J, with 10 bases between. CDR3 size: 13 residues. Germline values: CDR1 ENHRY, CDR2 SYGVKD. The CDR3 here is CAITTGSTGELFF. CDR3 bases read: TGTGCCATCACTACAGGCTCCACCGGGGAG.

As regards this clone: The CDR3 extends 3 residues past the end of the read, so its final part is completed from the germline J gene. The genes are TRBV5-4 and TRBJ1-4, with 7 bases matching TRBD1. There are 14 residues in the CDR3. V gave up 5 bases and J gave up 6 bases; unmatched junction bases: 7. Germline V gene data show CDR1 as SGHNT and CDR2 as YYREEE (reference sequence). CDR3 DNA (partial): TGTGCCAGCAGAAAGGACAGGACGGATGAAAAA. This sequence encodes CASRKDRTDEK. The complete CDR3 protein is CASRKDRTDEKLFF.

Points on this clone: The read ends 3 residues shy of where the CDR3 ends; the end is completed using the germline J gene. The chain couples TRBV20-1 to TRBJ2-3; 11 bases map to TRBD2. This CDR3 is built from 14 residues. CDR1 DFQATT and CDR2 SNEGSKA come from the germline V gene (reference sequence). Trimming cost V 7 bases and J 3 bases; bases outside gene matches: 6. The part of the CDR3 DNA that was read is TGCAGTGTTCTAGCGGGGGGCCAAACAGATACG. Residues: CSVLAGGQTDT. The full CDR3 is CSVLAGGQTDTQYF.

With respect to this clone: With the read ending 3 residues before the CDR3 end, the germline J gene is used to fill in that end. The V gene is TRBV18, the J gene TRBJ1-5; weak D call: TRBD1 (6 bases). Germline CDR1 KGHSH, CDR2 LQKENI. The CDR3 length is 16 residues. V lost 5 bases, J lost 0 bases, and 14 bases lay in between. The chain's CDR3 is CASSINRDYSNQPQHF. Incomplete CDR3 DNA: TGTGCCAGCTCAATTAACAGGGATTATAGCAATCAGCCC.

A word on this clone: Read data end 3 residues before the CDR3 end; the end is taken from the germline J gene. The rearrangement uses TRBV2 and TRBJ1-1; 8 bases map to TRBD1. Germline V gene data show CDR1 as SNHLY and CDR2 as FYNNEI. The CDR3 totals 14 residues. Trimming cost V 4 bases and J 6 bases; bases outside gene matches: 7. Partial CDR3 DNA: TGTGCCAGCAGTGGTACAGGGGGTGTTCCTGAA. Protein product: CASSGTGGVPE. The whole CDR3 region reads CASSGTGGVPEAFF. Drawing the rest from reference TRBV2 and TRBJ1-1, the complete variable domain is EPEVTQTPSHQVTQMGQEVILRCVPISNHLYFYWYRQILGQKVEFLVSFYNNEISEKSEIFDDQFSVERPDGSNFTLKIRSTKLEDSAMYFCASSGTGGVPEAFFGQGTRLTVV.

Regarding this clone: The read ends 3 residues shy of where the CDR3 ends; the end is completed using the germline J gene. The chain couples TRBV7-2 to TRBJ2-7, with 8 bases aligning to TRBD1. J gave up 0 bases and V 3 bases, and 4 bases lay outside the gene matches. Germline CDR1 SGHTA, CDR2 FQGNSA. The CDR3 contains 15 residues. This CDR3 is CASSFYRGSSYEQYF. The DNA read from the CDR3 is TGTGCCAGCAGCTTTTACAGGGGGAGCTCCTACGAG. The full variable domain, with the rest looked up from reference TRBV7-2 and TRBJ2-7, is GAGVSQSPSNKVTEKGKDVELRCDPISGHTALYWYRQSLGQGLEFLIYFQGNSAPDKSGLPSDRFSAERTGGSVSTLTIQRTQQEDSAVYLCASSFYRGSSYEQYFGPGTRLTVT.

With regard to this clone: Read sequence stops 3 residues before the CDR3 end, and the germline J gene provides the missing end. The gene calls are TRBV2 and TRBJ2-3; 10 bases align to TRBD2. In germline, CDR1 is SNHLY, CDR2 FYNNEI. The trim removed 1 base at V and 7 bases at J, leaving 8 bases unmatched. The CDR3 spans 16 residues. The DNA read from the CDR3 is TGTGCCAGCAGTGAAGTCCCAAGCGGGGGGGCAAATACG. Amino acids: CASSEVPSGGANT. From start to end, the CDR3 is CASSEVPSGGANTQYF. The full variable domain, in which reference TRBV2 and TRBJ2-3 provide the parts outside the CDR3, is EPEVTQTPSHQVTQMGQEVILRCVPISNHLYFYWYRQILGQKVEFLVSFYNNEISEKSEIFDDQFSVERPDGSNFTLKIRSTKLEDSAMYFCASSEVPSGGANTQYFGPGTRLTVL.

About this clone: The read gets to within 3 residues of the CDR3 end, and the germline J gene fills in the rest. The rearrangement uses TRBV10-2 and TRBJ2-2, with 8 bases lining up with TRBD2. The CDR3 spans 15 residues. Trimming took 7 bases from V and 5 from J; bases not matched to a gene: 9. CDR1 is WSHSY and CDR2 is SAAADI in the germline V gene. The sequenced part of the CDR3 DNA is TGCGCCAGCACCCCCCGGGGGGGCGGAACCGGGGAG. It translates to CASTPRGGGTGE. The complete CDR3 protein is CASTPRGGGTGELFF.

The CDR3 sequence: CASSASSVFYNEQFF. The covered CDR3 bases are TGTGCCAGCAGCGCCTCTAGCGTATTCTACAATGAG. The chain joins TRBV11-2 to TRBJ2-1, with D possibly matching TRBD2 (6 bases). Read data end 3 residues before the CDR3 end; the end is taken from the germline J gene. Trimming removed 5 bases from V and 3 bases from J, with 14 bases in between. Germline loops: CDR1 SGHAT, CDR2 FQNNGV. The CDR3 is made up of 15 amino acids.

In regard to this clone: The junction departs from germline at one end; a sequencing error may be responsible. The CDR3 is cut off 3 residues early in the read; its end comes from the germline J gene. The chain uses TRBV4-1 and TRBJ2-5; the match to TRBD1 covers 8 bases. The CDR3 runs to 16 residues. The germline V gene has CDR1 MGHRA and CDR2 YSYEKL. CDR3 residues: CTSSHETGVDGETQYF. The DNA read from the CDR3 is TGCACCAGCAGCCACGAGACAGGGGTGGACGGGGAGACC.

As for this clone: Read data end 3 residues before the CDR3 end; the end is taken from the germline J gene. The rearrangement uses TRBV5-4 and TRBJ2-3; D possibly corresponds to TRBD2 (6 bases). This CDR3 spans 14 amino acids. Germline-derived CDR1 and CDR2 are SGHNT and YYREEE (reference sequence). The germline V and J ends were trimmed by 2 bases and 3 bases, with 10 bases remaining between them. The chain's CDR3 is CASSFRGSTDTQYF. CDR3 DNA (partial): TGTGCCAGCAGCTTTCGGGGGTCAACAGATACG. Full variable domain (missing parts from reference TRBV5-4 and TRBJ2-3): ETGVTQSPTHLIKTRGQQVTLRCSSQSGHNTVSWYQQALGQGPQFIFQYYREEENGRGNFPPRFSGLQFPNYSSELNVNALELDDSALYLCASSFRGSTDTQYFGPGTRLTVL.

Concerning this clone: The DNA ends 3 residues before the CDR3 does, and the rest of the CDR3 is filled in from the germline J gene. V gene TRBV20-1 combines with J gene TRBJ1-1; 7 nucleotides agree with TRBD1. V gave up 3 bases and J gave up 4 bases; unmatched junction bases: 2. The CDR3 is 12 amino acids. Per germline, CDR1 DFQATT and CDR2 SNEGSKA (reference sequence). The CDR3 is CSASPGGTEAFF. The covered CDR3 bases are TGCAGTGCTAGTCCAGGGGGCACTGAA.

The CDR3: CSALSGRVNSPLHF. The DNA read from the CDR3 is TGCAGTGCTCTATCGGGGAGAGTTAATTCACCC. This chain connects TRBV20-1 to TRBJ1-6; D unresolved. The CDR3 end lies 3 residues beyond the end of the read and is filled in from the germline J gene. This CDR3 has 14 residues. Germline V gene lookup returns CDR1 DFQATT and CDR2 SNEGSKA (reference sequence). V lost 5 bases and J 6 bases, leaving 14 bases between the germline ends.

Remarks on this clone: The CDR3 extends 3 residues past the end of the read, so its final part is completed from the germline J gene. The chain employs TRBV5-4 and TRBJ1-6, with D unresolved. The CDR3 runs to 15 residues. Germline-derived CDR1 and CDR2 are SGHNT and YYREEE (reference sequence). Trimming removed 0 bases from V and 7 bases from J, with 11 bases in between. The CDR3 sequence: CASSLDGLRNSPLHF. CDR3 DNA (partial): TGTGCCAGCAGCTTGGATGGACTGCGGAATTCACCC.

CDR3 in amino acids: CSWSRGQVTEQYF. The part of the CDR3 DNA that was read is TGCAGCTGGTCGAGGGGACAGGTGACCGAG. This rearrangement joins TRBV29-1 to TRBJ2-7, with TRBD1 matching 8 bases. The missing CDR3 end, 3 residues past where the read stops, is filled in from the germline J gene. The CDR3 totals 13 residues. Trimming cost V 8 bases and J 6 bases; bases outside gene matches: 12. The V gene's germline CDR1 is SQVTM and CDR2 ANQGSEA.

Of note for this clone: The read terminates 3 residues ahead of where the CDR3 ends, so the germline J gene completes it. The V and J genes are TRBV18 and TRBJ2-7, with D unresolved. There are 13 residues in the CDR3. Trimming shortened V by 3 bases and J by 2 bases, and 8 bases separated the two germline ends. CDR1 KGHSH and CDR2 LQKENI come from the germline V gene. The part of the CDR3 DNA that was read is TGTGCCAGCTCACCGGGCAGGACCTACGAG. It specifies CASSPGRTYE. The full CDR3 protein is CASSPGRTYEQYF.

Comment on this clone: Read coverage stops 3 residues before the CDR3 terminus; the germline J gene supplies the remainder. J is TRBJ1-1 and V is TRBV6-1; D is undetermined. The CDR3 is 13 residues long. Germline CDR1 is MNHNS and CDR2 is SASEGT. V lost 2 bases and J lost 4, with 8 bases in between. The covered CDR3 bases are TGTGCCAGCAGTGAACTCGTGGCCACTGAA. Translation: CASSELVATE. The CDR3 in its entirety is CASSELVATEAFF.

Concerning this clone itself: The sequence runs out 3 residues before the end of the CDR3; the remainder is reconstructed from the germline J gene. V and J are TRBV2 and TRBJ2-2; 8 nucleotides line up with TRBD1. This CDR3 has 15 residues. V lost 7 bases, J lost 3 bases, and 7 bases stayed unmatched. Per germline, CDR1 SNHLY and CDR2 FYNNEI. The sequenced part of the CDR3 DNA is TGTGCCAGCAAACCGGGACAGGTATACACCGGGGAG. Translation: CASKPGQVYTGE. From start to end, the CDR3 is CASKPGQVYTGELFF.